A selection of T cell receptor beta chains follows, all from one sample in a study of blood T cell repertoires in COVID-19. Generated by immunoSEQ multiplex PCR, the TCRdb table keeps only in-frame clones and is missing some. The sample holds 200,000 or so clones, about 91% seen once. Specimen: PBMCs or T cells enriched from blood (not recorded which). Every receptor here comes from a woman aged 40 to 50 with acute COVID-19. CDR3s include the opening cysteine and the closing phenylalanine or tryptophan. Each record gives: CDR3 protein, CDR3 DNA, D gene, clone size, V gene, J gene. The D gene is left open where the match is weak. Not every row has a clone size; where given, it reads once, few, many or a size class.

CASSQEPGSYNEQFF	TGTGCCAGCAGCCAAGAGCCGGGCTCCTACAATGAGCAGTTCTTC	NA	NA	TRBV3-1/TRBV3-2	TRBJ2-1
CASRDLLAGGISEQFF	TGTGCCAGCAGAGACCTACTAGCGGGAGGGATATCTGAGCAGTTCTTC	TRBD2	NA	TRBV5-6	TRBJ2-1
CASMEGTEAFF	TGTGCCAGCATGGAGGGCACTGAAGCTTTCTTT	NA	NA	TRBV12-3/TRBV12-4	TRBJ1-1
CASSPIPDRDGNTIYF	TGTGCCAGCAGCCCAATTCCCGACAGGGATGGAAACACCATATATTTT	TRBD1	once	TRBV7-9	TRBJ1-3
CASSWEPRAGGYTF	TGCGCCAGCAGCTGGGAACCCAGGGCAGGTGGCTACACCTTC	NA	NA	TRBV5-1	TRBJ1-2
CASSQLPGGTTNYGYTF	TGTGCCAGCAGCCAATTACCTGGTGGCACTACTAACTATGGCTACACCTTC	NA	NA	TRBV3-1/TRBV3-2	TRBJ1-2
CASTRVGQPQHF	TGTGCCAGCACTCGAGTCGGTCAGCCCCAGCATTTT	NA	NA	TRBV27	TRBJ1-5
CASSREARGGNQPQHF	TGTGCCAGCAGCCGCGAAGCCAGGGGGGGCAATCAGCCCCAGCATTTT	TRBD1	few	TRBV7-2	TRBJ1-5
CASSPRFDTGELFF	TGTGCCAGCAGCCCCCGTTTTGACACCGGGGAGCTGTTTTTT	NA	NA	TRBV11-3	TRBJ2-2
CASSLGSSSYNEQFF	TGCGCCAGCAGCTTGGGGTCGAGCTCCTACAATGAGCAGTTCTTC	NA	NA	TRBV5-1	TRBJ2-1
CASSYSIGSADTQYF	TGTGCCAGCAGTTACTCGATCGGGTCCGCAGATACGCAGTATTTT	NA	once	TRBV6-5	TRBJ2-3
CASSPRGLAGGPAYNEQFF	TGTGCCAGCAGCCCAAGGGGACTAGCGGGAGGGCCGGCCTACAATGAGCAGTTCTTC	TRBD2	NA	TRBV7-6	TRBJ2-1
CASSLARDTKAFF	TGCGCCAGCAGCTTGGCCAGGGACACAAAAGCTTTCTTT	NA	NA	TRBV5-1	TRBJ1-1
CASSQSPGEIYGYTF	TGTGCCAGCAGCCAAAGTCCAGGGGAAATATACGGCTACACCTTC	NA	NA	TRBV7-8	TRBJ1-2
CASSSIEETQYF	TGTGCCAGCAGCTCGATAGAAGAGACCCAGTACTTC	NA	NA	TRBV5-6	TRBJ2-5
CASSLENLNTEAFF	TGCGCCAGCAGCCTCGAGAATCTGAACACTGAAGCTTTCTTT	NA	NA	TRBV5-1	TRBJ1-1
CASSLFGRGSYEQYF	TGTGCCAGCAGCCTTTTCGGACGGGGCTCCTACGAGCAGTACTTC	NA	NA	TRBV3-1/TRBV3-2	TRBJ2-7
CASSKDPGSEAFF	TGCGCCAGCAGTAAGGACCCGGGATCTGAAGCTTTCTTT	NA	NA	TRBV10-1	TRBJ1-1
CASSPGTGKAGYTF	TGCGCCAGCAGCCCCGGTACAGGGAAGGCTGGCTACACCTTC	NA	NA	TRBV5-1	TRBJ1-2
CASSPRTAAGANVLTF	TGTGCCAGCAGCCCTCGGACAGCTGCTGGGGCCAACGTCCTGACTTTC	NA	NA	TRBV11-3	TRBJ2-6